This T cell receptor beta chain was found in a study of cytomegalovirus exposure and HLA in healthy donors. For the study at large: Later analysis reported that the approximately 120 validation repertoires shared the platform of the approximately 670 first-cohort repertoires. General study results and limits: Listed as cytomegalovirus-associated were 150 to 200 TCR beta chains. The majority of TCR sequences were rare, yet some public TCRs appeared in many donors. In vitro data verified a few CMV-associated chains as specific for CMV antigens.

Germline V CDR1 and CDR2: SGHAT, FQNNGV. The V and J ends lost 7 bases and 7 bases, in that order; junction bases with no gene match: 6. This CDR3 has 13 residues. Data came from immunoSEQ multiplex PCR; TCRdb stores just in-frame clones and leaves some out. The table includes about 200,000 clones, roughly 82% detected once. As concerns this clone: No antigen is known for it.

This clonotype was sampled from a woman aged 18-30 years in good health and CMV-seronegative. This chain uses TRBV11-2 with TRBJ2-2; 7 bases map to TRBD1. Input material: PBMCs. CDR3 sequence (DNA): TGTGCCAGCACGACAGGGCTGAGCGGGGAGCTGTTTTTT. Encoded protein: CASTTGLSGELFF.